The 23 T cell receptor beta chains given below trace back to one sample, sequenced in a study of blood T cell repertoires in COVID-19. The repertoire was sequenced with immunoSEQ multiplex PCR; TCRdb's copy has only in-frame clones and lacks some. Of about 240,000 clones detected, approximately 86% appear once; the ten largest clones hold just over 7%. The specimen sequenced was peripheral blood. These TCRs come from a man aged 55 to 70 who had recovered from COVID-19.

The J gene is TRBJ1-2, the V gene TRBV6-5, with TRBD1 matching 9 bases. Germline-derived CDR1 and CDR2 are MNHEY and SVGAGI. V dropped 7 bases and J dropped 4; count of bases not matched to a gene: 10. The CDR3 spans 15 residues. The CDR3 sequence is CASTRGDRVGYGYTF. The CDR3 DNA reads TGTGCCAGCACCAGGGGGGACAGGGTAGGCTATGGCTACACCTTC.

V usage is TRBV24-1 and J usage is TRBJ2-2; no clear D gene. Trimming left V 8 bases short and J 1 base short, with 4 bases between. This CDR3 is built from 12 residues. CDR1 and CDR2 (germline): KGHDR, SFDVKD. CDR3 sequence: CATNGNTGELFF. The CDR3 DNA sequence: TGTGCCACCAACGGGAACACCGGGGAGCTGTTTTTT.

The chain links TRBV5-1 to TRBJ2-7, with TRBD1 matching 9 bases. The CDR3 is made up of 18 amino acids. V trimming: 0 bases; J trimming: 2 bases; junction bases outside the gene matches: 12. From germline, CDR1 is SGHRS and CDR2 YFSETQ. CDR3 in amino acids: CASSLAPVTGGIAYEQYF. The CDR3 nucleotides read TGCGCCAGCAGCTTGGCCCCGGTGACAGGGGGAATTGCCTACGAGCAGTACTTC. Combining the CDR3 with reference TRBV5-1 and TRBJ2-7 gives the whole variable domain KAGVTQTPRYLIKTRGQQVTLSCSPISGHRSVSWYQQTPGQGLQFLFEYFSETQRNKGNFPGRFSGRQFSNSRSEMNVSTLELGDSALYLCASSLAPVTGGIAYEQYFGPGTRLTVT.

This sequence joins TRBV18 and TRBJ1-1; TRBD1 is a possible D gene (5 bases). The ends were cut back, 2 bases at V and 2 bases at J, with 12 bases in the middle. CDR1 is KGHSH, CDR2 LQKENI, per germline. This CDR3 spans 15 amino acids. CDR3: CASSPDSDYNTEAFF. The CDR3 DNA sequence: TGTGCCAGCTCACCAGACAGCGATTATAACACTGAAGCTTTCTTT.

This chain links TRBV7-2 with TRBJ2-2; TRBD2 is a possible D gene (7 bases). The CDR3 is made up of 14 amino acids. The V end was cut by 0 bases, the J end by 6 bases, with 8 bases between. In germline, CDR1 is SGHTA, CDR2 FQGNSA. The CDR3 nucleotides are TGTGCCAGCAGCTTAGCGGGGGGGCCCGGGGAGCTGTTTTTT. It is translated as CASSLAGGPGELFF. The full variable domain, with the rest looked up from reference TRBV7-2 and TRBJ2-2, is GAGVSQSPSNKVTEKGKDVELRCDPISGHTALYWYRQSLGQGLEFLIYFQGNSAPDKSGLPSDRFSAERTGGSVSTLTIQRTQQEDSAVYLCASSLAGGPGELFFGEGSRLTVL.

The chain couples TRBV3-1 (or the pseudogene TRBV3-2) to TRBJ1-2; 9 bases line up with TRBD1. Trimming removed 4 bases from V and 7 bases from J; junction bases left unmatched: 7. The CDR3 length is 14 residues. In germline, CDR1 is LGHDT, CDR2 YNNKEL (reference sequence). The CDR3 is CASSLNRDRVGYTF. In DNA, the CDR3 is TGTGCCAGCAGCCTCAACCGGGACAGGGTTGGCTACACCTTC.

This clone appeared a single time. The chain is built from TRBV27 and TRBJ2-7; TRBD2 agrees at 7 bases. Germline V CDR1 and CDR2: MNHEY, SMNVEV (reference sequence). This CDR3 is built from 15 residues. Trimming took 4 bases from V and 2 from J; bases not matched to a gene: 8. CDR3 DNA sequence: TGTGCCAGCAGTTGGACCTCGGGGGGAACCTACGAGCAGTACTTC. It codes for CASSWTSGGTYEQYF.

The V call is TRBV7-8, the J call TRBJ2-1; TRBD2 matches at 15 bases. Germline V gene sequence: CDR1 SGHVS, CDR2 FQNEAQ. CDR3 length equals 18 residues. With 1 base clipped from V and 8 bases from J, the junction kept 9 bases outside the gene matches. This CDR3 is CASSLGTSGGVRAHEQFF. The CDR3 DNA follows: TGTGCCAGCAGCTTAGGGACTAGCGGGGGGGTTCGGGCCCATGAGCAGTTCTTC.

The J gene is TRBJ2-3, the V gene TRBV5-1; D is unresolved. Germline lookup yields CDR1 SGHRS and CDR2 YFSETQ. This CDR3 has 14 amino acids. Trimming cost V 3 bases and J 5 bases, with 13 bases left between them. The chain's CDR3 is CASSSGALEDTQYF. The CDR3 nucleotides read TGCGCCAGCAGCTCGGGTGCCCTCGAAGATACGCAGTATTTT. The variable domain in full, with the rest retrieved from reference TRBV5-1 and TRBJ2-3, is KAGVTQTPRYLIKTRGQQVTLSCSPISGHRSVSWYQQTPGQGLQFLFEYFSETQRNKGNFPGRFSGRQFSNSRSEMNVSTLELGDSALYLCASSSGALEDTQYFGPGTRLTVL.

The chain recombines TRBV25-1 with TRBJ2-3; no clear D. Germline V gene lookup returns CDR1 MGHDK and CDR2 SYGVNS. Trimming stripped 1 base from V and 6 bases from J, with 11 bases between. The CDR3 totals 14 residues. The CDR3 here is CASSEFLGTDTQYF. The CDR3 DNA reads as TGTGCCAGCAGTGAATTCCTAGGAACCGATACGCAGTATTTT. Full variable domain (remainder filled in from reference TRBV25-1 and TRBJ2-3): EADIYQTPRYLVIGTGKKITLECSQTMGHDKMYWYQQDPGMELHLIHYSYGVNSTEKGDLSSESTVSRIRTEHFPLTLESARPSHTSQYLCASSEFLGTDTQYFGPGTRLTVL.

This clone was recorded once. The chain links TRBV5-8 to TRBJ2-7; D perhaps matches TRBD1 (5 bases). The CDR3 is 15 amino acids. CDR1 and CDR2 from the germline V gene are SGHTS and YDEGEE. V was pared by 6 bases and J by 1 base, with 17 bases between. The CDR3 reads CASTHFGHASYEQYF. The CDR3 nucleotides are TGTGCCAGCACCCACTTTGGACACGCTTCCTACGAGCAGTACTTC.

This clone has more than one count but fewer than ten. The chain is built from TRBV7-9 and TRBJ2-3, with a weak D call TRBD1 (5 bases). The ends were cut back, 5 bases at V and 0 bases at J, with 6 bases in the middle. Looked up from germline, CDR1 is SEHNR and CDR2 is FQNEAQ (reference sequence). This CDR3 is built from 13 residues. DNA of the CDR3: TGTGCCAGCAGCCAGGGCAGCACAGATACGCAGTATTTT. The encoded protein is CASSQGSTDTQYF. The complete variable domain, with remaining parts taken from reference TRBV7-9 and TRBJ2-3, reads DTGVSQNPRHKITKRGQNVTFRCDPISEHNRLYWYRQTLGQGPEFLTYFQNEAQLEKSRLLSDRFSAERPKGSFSTLEIQRTEQGDSAMYLCASSQGSTDTQYFGPGTRLTVL.

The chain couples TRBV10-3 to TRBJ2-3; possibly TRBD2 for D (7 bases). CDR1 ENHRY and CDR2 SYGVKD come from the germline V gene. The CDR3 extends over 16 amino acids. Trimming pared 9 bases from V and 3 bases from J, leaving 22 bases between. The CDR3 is CAIWGGAPWETDTQYF. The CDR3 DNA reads TGTGCCATTTGGGGGGGGGCCCCGTGGGAAACAGATACGCAGTATTTT.

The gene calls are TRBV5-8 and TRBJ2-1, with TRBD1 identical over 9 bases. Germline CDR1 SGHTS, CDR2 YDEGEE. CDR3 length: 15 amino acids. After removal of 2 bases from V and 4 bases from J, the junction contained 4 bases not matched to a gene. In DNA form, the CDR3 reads TGTGCCAGCAGCTTCTACAGGGGGCGGTACAATGAGCAGTTCTTC. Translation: CASSFYRGRYNEQFF. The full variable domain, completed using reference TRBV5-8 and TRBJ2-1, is EAGVTQSPTHLIKTRGQQATLRCSPISGHTSVYWYQQALGLGLQFLLWYDEGEERNRGNFPPRFSGRQFPNYSSELNVNALELEDSALYLCASSFYRGRYNEQFFGPGTRLTVL.

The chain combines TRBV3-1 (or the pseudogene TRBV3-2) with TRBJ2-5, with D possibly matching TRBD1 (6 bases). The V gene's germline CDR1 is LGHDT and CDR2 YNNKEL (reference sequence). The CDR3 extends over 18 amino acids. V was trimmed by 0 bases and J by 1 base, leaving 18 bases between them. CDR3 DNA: TGTGCCAGCAGCCAAGAGGGCCAGTCTATAGGGGGCCAAGAGACCCAGTACTTC. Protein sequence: CASSQEGQSIGGQETQYF.

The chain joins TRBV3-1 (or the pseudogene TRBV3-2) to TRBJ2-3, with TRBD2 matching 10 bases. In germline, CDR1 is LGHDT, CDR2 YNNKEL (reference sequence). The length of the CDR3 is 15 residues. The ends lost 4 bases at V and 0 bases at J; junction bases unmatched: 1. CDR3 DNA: TGTGCCAGCAGCCTAGCGGGGGGTAGCACAGATACGCAGTATTTT. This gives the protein CASSLAGGSTDTQYF.

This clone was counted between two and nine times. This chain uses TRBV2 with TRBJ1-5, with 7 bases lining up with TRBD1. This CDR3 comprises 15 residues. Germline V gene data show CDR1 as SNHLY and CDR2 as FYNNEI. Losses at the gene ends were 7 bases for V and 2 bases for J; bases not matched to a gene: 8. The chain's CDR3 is CASTEQGTGNQPQHF. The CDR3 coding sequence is TGTGCCAGCACCGAACAGGGGACGGGCAATCAGCCCCAGCATTTT.

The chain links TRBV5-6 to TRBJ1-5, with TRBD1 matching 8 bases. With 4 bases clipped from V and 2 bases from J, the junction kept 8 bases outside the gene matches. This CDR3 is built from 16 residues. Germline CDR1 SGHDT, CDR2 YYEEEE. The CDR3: CASSIDRGEGNQPQHF. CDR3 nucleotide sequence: TGTGCCAGCAGCATCGACAGGGGCGAAGGCAATCAGCCCCAGCATTTT. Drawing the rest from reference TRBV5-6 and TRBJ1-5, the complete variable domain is DAGVTQSPTHLIKTRGQQVTLRCSPKSGHDTVSWYQQALGQGPQFIFQYYEEEERQRGNFPDRFSGHQFPNYSSELNVNALLLGDSALYLCASSIDRGEGNQPQHFGDGTRLSIL.

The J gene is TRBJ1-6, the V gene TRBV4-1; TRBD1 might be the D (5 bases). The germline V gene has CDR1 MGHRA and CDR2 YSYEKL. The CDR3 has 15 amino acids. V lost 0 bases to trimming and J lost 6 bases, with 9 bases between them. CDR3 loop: CASSQDRTLNSPLHF. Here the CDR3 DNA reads TGCGCCAGCAGCCAAGATCGGACACTTAATTCACCCCTCCACTTT.

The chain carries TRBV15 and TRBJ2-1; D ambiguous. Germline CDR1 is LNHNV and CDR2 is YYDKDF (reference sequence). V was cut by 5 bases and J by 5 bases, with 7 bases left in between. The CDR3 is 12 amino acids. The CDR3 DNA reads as TGTGCCACCAGCGTCCCCAACAATGAGCAGTTCTTC. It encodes CATSVPNNEQFF.

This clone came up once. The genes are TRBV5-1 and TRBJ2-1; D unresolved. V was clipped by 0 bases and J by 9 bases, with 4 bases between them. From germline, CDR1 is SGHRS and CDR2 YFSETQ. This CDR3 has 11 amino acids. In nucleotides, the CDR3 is TGCGCCAGCAGCTTGGGCGTTGAGCAGTTCTTC. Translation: CASSLGVEQFF.

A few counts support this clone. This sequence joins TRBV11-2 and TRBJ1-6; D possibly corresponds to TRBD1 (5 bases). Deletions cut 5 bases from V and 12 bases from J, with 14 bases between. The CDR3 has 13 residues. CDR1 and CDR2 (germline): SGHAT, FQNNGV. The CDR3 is CASSRGTRRPLHF. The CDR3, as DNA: TGTGCCAGCAGCCGCGGGACTAGGAGACCCCTCCACTTT.

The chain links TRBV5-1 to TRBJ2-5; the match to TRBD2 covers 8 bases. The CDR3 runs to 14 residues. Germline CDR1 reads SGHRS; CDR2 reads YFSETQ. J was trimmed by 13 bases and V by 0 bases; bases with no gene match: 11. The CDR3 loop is CASSLALARLAPYF. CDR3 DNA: TGCGCCAGCAGCTTGGCTCTAGCCCGACTAGCGCCGTACTTC.